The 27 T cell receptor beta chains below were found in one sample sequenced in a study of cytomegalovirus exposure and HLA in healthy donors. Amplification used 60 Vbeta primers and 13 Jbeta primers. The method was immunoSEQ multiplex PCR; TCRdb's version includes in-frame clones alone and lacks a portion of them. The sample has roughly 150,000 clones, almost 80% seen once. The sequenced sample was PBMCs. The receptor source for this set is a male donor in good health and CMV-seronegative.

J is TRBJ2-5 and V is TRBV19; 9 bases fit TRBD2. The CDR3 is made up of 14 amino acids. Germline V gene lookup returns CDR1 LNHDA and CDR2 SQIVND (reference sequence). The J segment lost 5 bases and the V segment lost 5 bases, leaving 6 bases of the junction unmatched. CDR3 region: CASSAGLAWETQYF. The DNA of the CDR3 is TGTGCCAGTAGTGCGGGACTAGCCTGGGAGACCCAGTACTTC. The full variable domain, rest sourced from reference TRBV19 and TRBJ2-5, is DGGITQSPKYLFRKEGQNVTLSCEQNLNHDAMYWYRQDPGQGLRLIYYSQIVNDFQKGDIAEGYSVSREKKESFPLTVTSAQKNPTAFYLCASSAGLAWETQYFGPGTRLLVL.

CDR3 DNA sequence: TGCGCCAGCAGCTTGGAGGGGGCGGCTGGAAACACCATATATTTT. Its translation is CASSLEGAAGNTIYF. The rearrangement links TRBV5-1 to TRBJ1-3; 7 positions agree with TRBD1. Per germline, CDR1 SGHRS and CDR2 YFSETQ. With V trimmed by 0 bases and J by 2 bases, 2 bases remained unmatched. This CDR3 is built from 15 residues.

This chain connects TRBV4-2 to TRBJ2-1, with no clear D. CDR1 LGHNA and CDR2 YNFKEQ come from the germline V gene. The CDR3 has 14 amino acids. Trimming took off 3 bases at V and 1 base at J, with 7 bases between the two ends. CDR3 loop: CASSQEQSYNEQFF. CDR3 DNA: TGTGCCAGCAGCCAGGAGCAGTCCTACAATGAGCAGTTCTTC.

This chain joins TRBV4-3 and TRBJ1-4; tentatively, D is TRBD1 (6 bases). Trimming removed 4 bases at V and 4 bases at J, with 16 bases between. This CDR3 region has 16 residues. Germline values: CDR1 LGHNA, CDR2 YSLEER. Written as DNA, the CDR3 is TGCGCCAGCAGCCCCGACCCGGCAGGGGATAATGAAAAACTGTTTTTT. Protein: CASSPDPAGDNEKLFF.

The CDR3 coding sequence is TGTGCCAGCAGTCTAGGGACAGGGCTTCGCAATGAGCAGTTCTTC. This translates into CASSLGTGLRNEQFF. The rearrangement uses TRBV2 and TRBJ2-1, with 9 bases that match TRBD1. The CDR3 runs to 15 residues. CDR1 and CDR2 from the germline V gene are SNHLY and FYNNEI. V was clipped by 5 bases and J by 6 bases; unmatched bases: 8.

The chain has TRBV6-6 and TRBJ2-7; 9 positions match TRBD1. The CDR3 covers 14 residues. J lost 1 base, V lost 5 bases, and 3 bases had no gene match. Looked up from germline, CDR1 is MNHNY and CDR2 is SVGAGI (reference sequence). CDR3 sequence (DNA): TGTGCCAGCAGTCCTGGGACAGGGTCCTACGAGCAGTACTTC. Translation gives CASSPGTGSYEQYF.

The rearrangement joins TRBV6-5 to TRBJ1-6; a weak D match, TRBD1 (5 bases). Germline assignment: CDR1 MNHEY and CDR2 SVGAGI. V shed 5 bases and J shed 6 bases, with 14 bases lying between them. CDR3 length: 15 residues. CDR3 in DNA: TGTGCCAGCAGTCCCGGCAGGGTGGGTAATTCACCCCTCCACTTT. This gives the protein CASSPGRVGNSPLHF.

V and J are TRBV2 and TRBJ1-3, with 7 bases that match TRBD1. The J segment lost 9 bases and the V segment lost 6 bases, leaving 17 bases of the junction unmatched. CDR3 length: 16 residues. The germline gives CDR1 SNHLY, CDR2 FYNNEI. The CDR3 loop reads CASRTPRTGAGPTIYF. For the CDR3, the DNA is TGTGCCAGCAGGACCCCTCGGACAGGTGCTGGGCCCACCATATATTTT.

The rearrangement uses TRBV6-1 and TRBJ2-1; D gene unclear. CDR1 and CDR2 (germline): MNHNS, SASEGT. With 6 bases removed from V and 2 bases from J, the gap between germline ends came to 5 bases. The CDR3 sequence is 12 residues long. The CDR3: CASRIAYNEQFF. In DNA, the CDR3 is TGTGCCAGCAGGATAGCCTACAATGAGCAGTTCTTC.

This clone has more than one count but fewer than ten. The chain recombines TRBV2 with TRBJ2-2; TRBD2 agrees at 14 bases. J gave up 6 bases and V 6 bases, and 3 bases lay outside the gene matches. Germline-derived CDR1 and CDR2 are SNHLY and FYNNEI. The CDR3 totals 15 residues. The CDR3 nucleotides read TGTGCCAGCAGGGGACTAGCGGGGGAATCCGGGGAGCTGTTTTTT. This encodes CASRGLAGESGELFF. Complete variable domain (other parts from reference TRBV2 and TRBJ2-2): EPEVTQTPSHQVTQMGQEVILRCVPISNHLYFYWYRQILGQKVEFLVSFYNNEISEKSEIFDDQFSVERPDGSNFTLKIRSTKLEDSAMYFCASRGLAGESGELFFGEGSRLTVL.

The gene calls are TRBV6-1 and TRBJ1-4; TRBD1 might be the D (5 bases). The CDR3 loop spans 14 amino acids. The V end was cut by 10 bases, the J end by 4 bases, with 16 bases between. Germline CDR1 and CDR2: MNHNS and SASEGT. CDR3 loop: CATRPGLNNEKLFF. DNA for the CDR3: TGTGCCACTCGGCCGGGACTCAATAATGAAAAACTGTTTTTT.

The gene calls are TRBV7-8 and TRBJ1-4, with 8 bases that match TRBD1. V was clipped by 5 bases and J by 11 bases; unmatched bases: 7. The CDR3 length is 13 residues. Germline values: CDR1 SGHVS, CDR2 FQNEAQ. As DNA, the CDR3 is TGTGCCAGCAGCGGCTCACAGGGGGGTAAACTGTTTTTT. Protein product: CASSGSQGGKLFF.

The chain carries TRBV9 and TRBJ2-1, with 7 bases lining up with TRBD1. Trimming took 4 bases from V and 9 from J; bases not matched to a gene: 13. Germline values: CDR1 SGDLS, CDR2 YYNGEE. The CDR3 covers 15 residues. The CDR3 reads CASSPRQGDFIEQFF. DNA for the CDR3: TGTGCCAGCAGCCCCCGACAGGGTGATTTCATTGAGCAGTTCTTC.

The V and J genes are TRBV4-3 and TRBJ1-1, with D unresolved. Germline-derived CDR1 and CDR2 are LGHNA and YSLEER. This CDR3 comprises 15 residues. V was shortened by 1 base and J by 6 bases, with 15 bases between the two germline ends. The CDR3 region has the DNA TGCGCCAGCAGCCAAGGACTTACGGGTAATCCTGAAGCTTTCTTT. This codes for CASSQGLTGNPEAFF.

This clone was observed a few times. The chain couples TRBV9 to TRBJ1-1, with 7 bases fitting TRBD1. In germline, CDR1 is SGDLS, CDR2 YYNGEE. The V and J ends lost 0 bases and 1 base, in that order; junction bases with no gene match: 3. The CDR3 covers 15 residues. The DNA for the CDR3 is TGTGCCAGCAGCGTAGAGGGGACAGCGAACACTGAAGCTTTCTTT. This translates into CASSVEGTANTEAFF.

CDR3 in DNA: TGTGCCAGCAGCCCAAAGAGCGGGGGCTACGAGCAGTACTTC. Its protein product is CASSPKSGGYEQYF. V usage is TRBV9 and J usage is TRBJ2-7, with TRBD2 matching over 8 bases. The germline V gene encodes CDR1 SGDLS and CDR2 YYNGEE. CDR3 size: 14 residues. Unmatched junction bases numbered 6, after V lost 4 bases and J lost 3 bases.

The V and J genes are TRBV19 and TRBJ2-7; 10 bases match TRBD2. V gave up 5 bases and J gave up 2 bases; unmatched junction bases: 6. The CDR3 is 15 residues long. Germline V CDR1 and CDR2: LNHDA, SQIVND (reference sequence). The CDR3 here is CASSLAGVGTYEQYF. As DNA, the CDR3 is TGTGCCAGTAGTCTAGCGGGAGTGGGGACCTACGAGCAGTACTTC.

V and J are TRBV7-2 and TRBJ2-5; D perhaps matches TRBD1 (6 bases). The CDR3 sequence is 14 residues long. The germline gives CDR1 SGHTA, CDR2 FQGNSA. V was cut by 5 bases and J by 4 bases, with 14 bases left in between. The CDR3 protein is CASSTTGFRETQYF. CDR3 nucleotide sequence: TGTGCCAGCAGCACTACAGGGTTTCGAGAGACCCAGTACTTC.

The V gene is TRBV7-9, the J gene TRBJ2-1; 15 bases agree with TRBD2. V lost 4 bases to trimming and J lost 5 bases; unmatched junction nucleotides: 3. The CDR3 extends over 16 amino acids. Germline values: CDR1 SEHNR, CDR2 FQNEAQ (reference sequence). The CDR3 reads CASSSWTSGRDNEQFF. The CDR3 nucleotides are TGTGCCAGCAGCTCCTGGACTAGCGGGAGGGACAATGAGCAGTTCTTC.

CDR3 DNA sequence: TGTGCCATCGCTCAAGGGGGTGCGGAGCAGTTCTTC. This gives the protein CAIAQGGAEQFF. The gene calls are TRBV7-9 and TRBJ2-1, with D possibly TRBD1 on 6 matching bases. This CDR3 is built from 12 residues. Germline V gene sequence: CDR1 SEHNR, CDR2 FQNEAQ (reference sequence). With 10 bases removed from V and 10 bases from J, the gap between germline ends came to 17 bases.

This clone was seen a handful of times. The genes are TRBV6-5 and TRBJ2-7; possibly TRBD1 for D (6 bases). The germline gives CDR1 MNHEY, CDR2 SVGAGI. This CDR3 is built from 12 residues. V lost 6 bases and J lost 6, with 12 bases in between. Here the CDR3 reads CASRWGPSEQYF. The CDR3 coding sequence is TGTGCCAGCAGGTGGGGGCCAAGCGAGCAGTACTTC.

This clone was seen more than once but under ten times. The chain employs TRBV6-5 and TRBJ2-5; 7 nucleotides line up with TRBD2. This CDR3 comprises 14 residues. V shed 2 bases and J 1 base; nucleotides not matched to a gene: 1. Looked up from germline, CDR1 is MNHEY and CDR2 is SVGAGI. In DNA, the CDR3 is TGTGCCAGCAGTTACGGCGGGGGCCAAGAGACCCAGTACTTC. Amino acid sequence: CASSYGGGQETQYF.

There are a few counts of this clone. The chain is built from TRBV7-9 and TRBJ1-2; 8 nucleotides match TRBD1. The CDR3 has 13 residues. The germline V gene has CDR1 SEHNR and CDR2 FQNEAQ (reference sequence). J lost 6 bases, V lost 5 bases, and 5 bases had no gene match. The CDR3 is CASSPPGQDGYTF. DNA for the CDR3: TGTGCCAGCAGCCCCCCGGGACAGGATGGCTACACCTTC.

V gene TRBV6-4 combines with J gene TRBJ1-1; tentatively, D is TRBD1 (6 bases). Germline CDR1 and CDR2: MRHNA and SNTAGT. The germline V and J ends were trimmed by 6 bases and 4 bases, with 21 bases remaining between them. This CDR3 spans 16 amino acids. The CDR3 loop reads CASREDSQRPITEAFF. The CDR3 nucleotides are TGTGCCAGCAGGGAGGACAGTCAACGGCCAATCACTGAAGCTTTCTTT.

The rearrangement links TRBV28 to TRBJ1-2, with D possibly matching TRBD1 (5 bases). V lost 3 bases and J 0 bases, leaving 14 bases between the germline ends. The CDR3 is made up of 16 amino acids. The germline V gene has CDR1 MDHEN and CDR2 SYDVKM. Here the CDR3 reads CASSLLGPSANYGYTF. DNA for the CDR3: TGTGCCAGCAGTTTGCTGGGGCCGTCTGCTAACTATGGCTACACCTTC.

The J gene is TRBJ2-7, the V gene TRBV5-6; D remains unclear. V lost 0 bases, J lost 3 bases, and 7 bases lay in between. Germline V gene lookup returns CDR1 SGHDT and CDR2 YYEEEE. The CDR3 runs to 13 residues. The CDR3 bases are TGTGCCAGCAGCTTGGCCGTGTACTACGAGCAGTACTTC. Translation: CASSLAVYYEQYF.

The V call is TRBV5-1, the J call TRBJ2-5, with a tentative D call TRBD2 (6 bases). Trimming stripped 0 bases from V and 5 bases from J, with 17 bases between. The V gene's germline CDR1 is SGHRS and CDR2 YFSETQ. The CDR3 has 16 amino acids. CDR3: CASSLVLRDAGETQYF. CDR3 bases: TGCGCCAGCAGCTTGGTCTTGCGGGATGCGGGGGAGACCCAGTACTTC.